Detailed here is one T cell receptor beta chain. The sample is drawn from a study of blood T cell repertoires in COVID-19. Turning to the study itself: Specimens from acute and convalescent COVID-19 originated in the United States, Italy and Spain. PBMCs, B-cell-depleted T cells, or T cells were the source of the cDNA or gDNA that made up the material.

The CDR3 has 12 amino acids. The V segment lost 8 bases and the J segment 5 bases; nucleotides outside the gene matches: 8. Germline-derived CDR1 and CDR2 are SQVTM and ANQGSEA. The table came from immunoSEQ multiplex PCR; TCRdb's copy has only in-frame clones and leaves some out. The sample has 250,000 or so clones, around 80% seen once. The sample comprised peripheral blood. This TCR derives from a man aged 60-69 years with acute or convalescent COVID-19. The chain employs TRBV29-1 and TRBJ1-1, with TRBD1 identical over 7 bases. The CDR3 bases are TGCAGCCTCCGGACAGGTGGGACTGAAGCTTTCTTT. It translates to CSLRTGGTEAFF.